A few counts support the clone carrying this T cell receptor (beta chain). Antigen unknown. Through a sample-barcoded 5' primer and a J-beta primer mix, a second PCR was run for roughly 7 to 11 cycles. Template switching added a 12-random-nucleotide identifier to every cDNA molecule. A single record per CDR3 protein comes from TCRdb applying MiXCR to the 5' RACE reads. The sample yields 1.5 million to 2 million distinct CDR3 sequences, almost 35% seen once. The sample comes from a study of blood T cells in healthy people across ages. Overall study context: Using template switching, researchers captured about one barcoded beta molecule for each two T cells. Study-level points and caveats: TCR beta diversity tracked closely with naive T cell percentage.

The germline V gene encodes CDR1 SGHVS and CDR2 FNYEAQ. Trimming took 5 bases from V and 5 from J, leaving 15 bases between them. This CDR3 comprises 14 residues. Collection of approximately 9.3 milliliters of peripheral blood was performed for each donor. The specimen sequenced was blood. This sequence originates from a woman in her 30s in good health. The genes are TRBV7-6 and TRBJ2-5; perhaps D is TRBD1 or TRBD2 (6 bases each). CDR3 residues: CASSRIGGQETQYF. In nucleotides, the CDR3 is TGTGCCAGCAGCCGCATTGGGGGGCAGGAGACCCAGTACTTC.